These 2 T cell receptor beta chains came from one sample sequenced in a study of human T cells and chemical hapten exposure. This sample's time point: patch test 2, 6 weeks after DPC sensitization. As for treatment: therapeutic diphenylcyclopropenone sensitization with weekly scalp DPC. TCRdb ran MiXCR on the RACE reads and lists one entry per CDR3 protein. The sample has approximately 95,000 distinct CDR3 sequences, over 10% seen once; the top ten hold 2.5% to 4%. Sequencing was performed on whole blood, taken in connection with sensitization to the hapten diphenylcyclopropenone (DPC). These receptors were taken from a woman aged 35 to 49 with alopecia areata. Some clones in this sample may be carry-over from other donors' samples.

This clonotype was counted ten times or more. The V call is TRBV5-5, the J call TRBJ1-3; D might be TRBD1 (6 bases). CDR1 is SGHKS and CDR2 is YYEKEE in the germline V gene (reference sequence). V lost 2 bases to trimming and J lost 7 bases, with 13 bases between them. This CDR3 spans 14 amino acids. The CDR3, as DNA: TGTGCCAGCAGCTTAGGGGGACAAGCGAACACCATATATTTT. Its translation: CASSLGGQANTIYF.

The V and J genes are TRBV18 and TRBJ1-1, with D possibly being TRBD1 (6 bases). The CDR3 has 15 amino acids. V dropped 2 bases and J dropped 4 bases, with 14 bases sitting between them. CDR1 and CDR2 from the germline V gene are KGHSH and LQKENI. CDR3 in DNA: TGTGCCAGCTCACCATTAGGGCAGGGGATCACTGAAGCTTTCTTT. This encodes CASSPLGQGITEAFF. Variable domain in full (rest from reference TRBV18 and TRBJ1-1): NAGVMQNPRHLVRRRGQEARLRCSPMKGHSHVYWYRQLPEEGLKFMVYLQKENIIDESGMPKERFSAEFPKEGPSILRIQQVVRGDSAAYFCASSPLGQGITEAFFGQGTRLTVV.